This T cell receptor (beta chain) derives from a study of CD8 T cells in ankylosing spondylitis. Each TCR beta library was made by quantitative 5'-RACE that incorporated molecular barcodes. TCRdb ran MiXCR on the 5' RACE reads and lists one entry per CDR3 protein. In the table there are 700,000 to 850,000 distinct CDR3 sequences, about 11% of which are singletons. A few counts support this clonotype. The antigen remains unidentified. Germline CDR1 and CDR2: DFQATT and SNEGSKA (reference sequence). The V end was cut by 6 bases, the J end by 0 bases, with 12 bases between. CDR3 length: 14 amino acids. Overall study results and limits: It appeared that ankylosing spondylitis blood was characterized by a TCR beta motif of fewer than ten highly homologous variants. Clones linked to the disease showed a CD8+ phenotype. They occurred at relatively low frequencies in peripheral blood. Reported data indicate significant enrichment of disease-linked clones within matched ankylosing spondylitis synovial fluid. Some motif variants were previously reported in reactive arthritis synovial fluid and blood.

The chain couples TRBV20-1 to TRBJ2-4, with D perhaps given as TRBD1 or TRBD2 (6 bases each). The clonotype originates from a male donor with ankylosing spondylitis. Sequenced sample: blood, either unsorted or a sorted T cell fraction (not recorded which). CDR3 in DNA: TGCAGTGCCACTGGAGGGGGAGCCAAAAACATTCAGTACTTC. Its translation: CSATGGGAKNIQYF.